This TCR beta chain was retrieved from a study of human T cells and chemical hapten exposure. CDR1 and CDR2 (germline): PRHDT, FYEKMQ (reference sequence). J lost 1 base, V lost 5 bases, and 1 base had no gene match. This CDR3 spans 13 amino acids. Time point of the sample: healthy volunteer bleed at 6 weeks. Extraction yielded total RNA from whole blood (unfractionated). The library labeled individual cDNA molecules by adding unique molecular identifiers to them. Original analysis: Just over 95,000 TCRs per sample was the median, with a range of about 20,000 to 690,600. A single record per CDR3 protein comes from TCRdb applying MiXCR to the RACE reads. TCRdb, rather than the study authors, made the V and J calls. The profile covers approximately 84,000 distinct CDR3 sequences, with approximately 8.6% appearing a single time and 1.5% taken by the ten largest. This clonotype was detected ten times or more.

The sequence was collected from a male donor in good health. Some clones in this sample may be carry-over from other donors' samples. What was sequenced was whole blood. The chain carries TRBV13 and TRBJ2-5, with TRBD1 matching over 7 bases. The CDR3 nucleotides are TGTGCCAGCAGCGGGGACAGCCAAGAGACCCAGTACTTC. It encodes CASSGDSQETQYF.